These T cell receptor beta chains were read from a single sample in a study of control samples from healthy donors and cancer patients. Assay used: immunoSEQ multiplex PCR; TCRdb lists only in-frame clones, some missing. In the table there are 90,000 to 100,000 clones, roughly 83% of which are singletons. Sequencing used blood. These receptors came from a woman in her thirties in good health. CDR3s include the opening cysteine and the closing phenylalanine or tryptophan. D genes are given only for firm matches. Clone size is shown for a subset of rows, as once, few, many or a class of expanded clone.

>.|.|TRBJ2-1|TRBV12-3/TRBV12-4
CASTQSHNEQFF
TGTGCCAGCACCCAATCCCACAATGAGCAGTTCTTC
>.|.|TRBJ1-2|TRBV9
CASSVVQLPGGDGYTF
TGTGCCAGCAGCGTAGTGCAGCTCCCCGGGGGGGATGGCTACACCTTC
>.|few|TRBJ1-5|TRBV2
CASSVLGSQPQHF
TGTGCCAGCAGTGTCTTAGGGAGTCAGCCCCAGCATTTT
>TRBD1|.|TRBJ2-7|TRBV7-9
CASSDSGTAYEQYF
TGTGCCAGCAGCGACTCCGGGACAGCCTACGAGCAGTACTTC
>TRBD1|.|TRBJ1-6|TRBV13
CASSSDSGTEYNSPLHF
TGTGCCAGCAGCTCCGATTCCGGGACAGAATATAATTCACCCCTCCACTTT
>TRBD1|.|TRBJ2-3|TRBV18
CASSPGTASTDTQYF
TGTGCCAGCTCACCCGGGACAGCTAGCACAGATACGCAGTATTTT
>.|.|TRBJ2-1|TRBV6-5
CASSYSELMLANEQFF
TGTGCCAGCAGTTACTCTGAGCTTATGCTGGCCAATGAGCAGTTCTTC
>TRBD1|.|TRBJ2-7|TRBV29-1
CSVGPGQGGYEQYF
TGCAGCGTGGGACCGGGACAGGGAGGGTACGAGCAGTACTTC
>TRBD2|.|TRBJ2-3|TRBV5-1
CASRTGLGNTDTQYF
TGCGCCAGCAGGACGGGACTAGGGAACACAGATACGCAGTATTTT
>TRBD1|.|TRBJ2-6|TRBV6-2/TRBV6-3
CASGPPGQGASGANVLTF
TGTGCCAGCGGCCCCCCGGGACAGGGGGCGTCTGGGGCCAACGTCCTGACTTTC
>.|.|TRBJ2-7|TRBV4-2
CASSQVGTVGNSYEQYF
TGTGCCAGCAGCCAAGTTGGTACGGTGGGGAACTCCTACGAGCAGTACTTC
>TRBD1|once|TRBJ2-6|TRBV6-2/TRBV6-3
CASSYPSTGGYSGANVLTF
TGTGCCAGCAGTTACCCCTCGACAGGGGGGTATTCTGGGGCCAACGTCCTGACTTTC
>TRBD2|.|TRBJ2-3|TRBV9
CASSVAAGGLGDTQYF
TGTGCCAGCAGCGTAGCGGCGGGGGGGCTTGGGGATACGCAGTATTTT
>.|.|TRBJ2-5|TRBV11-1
CASSLRDGFRETQYF
TGTGCCAGCAGTTTGAGGGATGGTTTTCGGGAGACCCAGTACTTC
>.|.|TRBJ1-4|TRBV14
CASSQRGAGRLFF
TGTGCCAGCAGCCAAAGGGGCGCGGGGAGACTGTTTTTT
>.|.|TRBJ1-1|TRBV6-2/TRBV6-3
CASSQHFTEAFF
TGTGCCAGCAGCCAACATTTCACTGAAGCTTTCTTT
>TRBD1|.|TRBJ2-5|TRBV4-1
CASSQDGLAGGETQYF
TGCGCCAGCAGCCAAGATGGGCTAGCAGGGGGCGAGACCCAGTACTTC
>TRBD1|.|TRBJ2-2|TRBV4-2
CASRRTGVGNTGELFF
TGTGCCAGCCGACGGACAGGTGTTGGGAACACCGGGGAGCTGTTTTTT
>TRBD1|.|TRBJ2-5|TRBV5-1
CASSLGQGMEETQYF
TGCGCCAGCAGCCTCGGACAGGGAATGGAAGAGACCCAGTACTTC
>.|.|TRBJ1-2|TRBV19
CASSIARGPLGGYTF
TGTGCCAGTAGTATTGCTAGGGGCCCCCTGGGCGGCTACACCTTC